This TCR beta chain was found in a study of T cell repertoires in cytomegalovirus infection. Notes on the study in general: Based on cumulative public TCR beta family frequency, carriers of CMV plus the relevant HLA were identified.

Many counts were recorded for this clonotype. Its antigen is unidentified. Germline CDR1 reads MDHEN; CDR2 reads SYDVKM. This CDR3 comprises 12 residues. The ends were cut back, 6 bases at V and 3 bases at J, with 8 bases in the middle. TCRdb reprocessed the reads with MiXCR, giving one entry per CDR3 protein. The sample carries 200,000 to 250,000 distinct CDR3 sequences, approximately 22% recorded once. The clonotype was recovered from a human donor in good health (CMV status not recorded). Some clones in this sample may be carry-over from other donors' samples. V is TRBV28 and J is TRBJ2-5; tentatively, D is TRBD1 (6 bases). Sequences were obtained from CD8+ T cells from PBMCs. The CDR3 DNA reads as TGTGCCAGCAGGAAGGGGGAAGAGACCCAGTACTTC. Its protein product is CASRKGEETQYF.